This T cell receptor beta chain was recovered during a study of T cell responses to AZD1222 COVID-19 vaccine. In regard to this clone: The antigen remains unidentified.

Method: immunoSEQ multiplex PCR; TCRdb's copy keeps in-frame clones and lacks some. Of about 120,000 clones detected, roughly 85% appear once; the ten largest clones hold roughly 9.1%. Study conclusions and caveats: The donor cohort was predominantly white British with a female majority, and clonal diversity may have been underestimated.

The clonotype was recovered from an adult in good health. Sequencing used peripheral blood, obtained on day 0 of AZD1222 vaccination.

The CDR3 DNA reads TGTGCCAGCAGCCAGGGAGGGAACGGCAATCAGCCCCAGCATTTT. As protein: CASSQGGNGNQPQHF. V gene TRBV11-2 combines with J gene TRBJ1-5, with TRBD1 as a possible D gene (5 bases). The CDR3 is 15 amino acids. Trimming took off 5 bases at V and 2 bases at J, with 13 bases between the two ends. CDR1 and CDR2 from the germline V gene are SGHAT and FQNNGV.